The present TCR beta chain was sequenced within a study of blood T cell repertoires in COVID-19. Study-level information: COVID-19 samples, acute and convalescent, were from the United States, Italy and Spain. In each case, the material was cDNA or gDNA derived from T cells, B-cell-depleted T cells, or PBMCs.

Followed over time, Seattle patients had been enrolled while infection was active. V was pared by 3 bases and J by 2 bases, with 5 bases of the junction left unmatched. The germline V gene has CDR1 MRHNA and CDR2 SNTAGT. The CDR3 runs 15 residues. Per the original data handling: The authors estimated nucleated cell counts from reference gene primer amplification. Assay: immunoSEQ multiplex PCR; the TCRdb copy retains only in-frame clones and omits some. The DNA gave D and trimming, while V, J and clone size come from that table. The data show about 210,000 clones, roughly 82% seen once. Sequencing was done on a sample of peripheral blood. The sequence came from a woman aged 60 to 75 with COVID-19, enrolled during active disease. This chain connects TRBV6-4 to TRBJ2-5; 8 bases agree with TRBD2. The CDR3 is CASSEGASGQETQYF. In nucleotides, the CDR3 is TGTGCCAGCAGTGAAGGGGCTAGCGGGCAAGAGACCCAGTACTTC.